This passage covers 9 T cell receptor beta chains from one sample sequenced in a study of T cells in Graves' hyperthyroidism and ophthalmopathy. Regions amplified from RNA transcripts were the TCR beta CDR3 regions. The HTBI primer set served for first-round RT-PCR of the TCR CDR3. TCRdb reprocessed the multiplex PCR reads with MiXCR, giving one entry per CDR3 protein. The table lists over 450,000 distinct CDR3 sequences, more than 15% of them singletons. The material sequenced was blood. Every receptor here comes from a woman younger than 35 with Graves' ophthalmopathy.

This clonotype was detected many times. V usage is TRBV14 and J usage is TRBJ2-1; perhaps TRBD1 as D (6 bases). The V gene's germline CDR1 is SGHDN and CDR2 FVKESK. Trimming took off 2 bases at V and 9 bases at J, with 14 bases between the two ends. This CDR3 comprises 14 residues. The CDR3 is CASSQRRGRGEQFF. CDR3 DNA: TGTGCCAGCAGCCAACGCAGGGGTAGAGGTGAGCAGTTCTTC.

This chain joins TRBV4-3 and TRBJ2-2; D could derive from TRBD1 or TRBD2 (6 bases each). This CDR3 spans 17 amino acids. The V end lost 2 bases, the J end lost 4 bases, and 17 bases lay between the germline ends. In germline, CDR1 is LGHNA, CDR2 YSLEER. CDR3 nucleotide sequence: TGCGCCAGCAGCCAACAGGGGCCGGGAGTGATCACCGGGGAGCTGTTTTTT. Its protein is CASSQQGPGVITGELFF.

In this sample, this clonotype turned up a few times. The chain joins TRBV9 to TRBJ2-1; 10 nucleotides match TRBD2. The CDR3 is 16 amino acids. Unmatched junction bases numbered 6, after V lost 0 bases and J lost 6 bases. Germline CDR1 and CDR2: SGDLS and YYNGEE. In DNA form, the CDR3 reads TGTGCCAGCAGCGTAGTATCTAGCGGGAGTGGCAATGAGCAGTTCTTC. Translated, it gives CASSVVSSGSGNEQFF.

The chain couples TRBV29-1 to TRBJ1-2; possible D gene TRBD1, 6 bases. CDR1 and CDR2 from the germline V gene are SQVTM and ANQGSEA. Trimming took off 5 bases at V and 2 bases at J, with 15 bases between the two ends. The CDR3 is made up of 14 amino acids. CDR3 nucleotides: TGCAGCGTTTACTCAGGGGCTCTGAACTATGGCTACACCTTC. It encodes CSVYSGALNYGYTF.

The V call is TRBV28, the J call TRBJ1-5; TRBD1 aligns across 9 bases. The CDR3 sequence is 15 residues long. The V gene's germline CDR1 is MDHEN and CDR2 SYDVKM. V lost 6 bases, J lost 5 bases, and 8 bases stayed unmatched. The DNA of the CDR3 is TGTGCCAGCAGGCCGGGACAGGGCCTTTATCAGCCCCAGCATTTT. Translating gives CASRPGQGLYQPQHF.

This clonotype was found many times. The V gene is TRBV28, the J gene TRBJ1-2; D call uncertain. The germline CDR1 and CDR2 sequences are MDHEN and SYDVKM. V shed 1 base and J shed 6 bases, with 18 bases lying between them. The CDR3 spans 16 residues. CDR3 sequence reads: CASSLFSLLSGNGYTF. The CDR3 coding sequence is TGTGCCAGCAGTTTATTTTCCCTCCTTTCGGGAAATGGCTACACCTTC.

This clonotype was detected a few times. The chain employs TRBV5-6 and TRBJ2-1; possibly TRBD2 for D (6 bases). Germline CDR1 and CDR2: SGHDT and YYEEEE. The length of the CDR3 is 16 residues. Between the trimmed V and J ends, which lost 8 bases and 2 bases, there was a span of 20 bases. The CDR3 DNA reads as TGTGCCAGTAGTATAGGAGGCGGGGCCCCCTACAATGAGCAGTTCTTC. Amino acids: CASSIGGGAPYNEQFF.

This clonotype has a count of ten or more. The gene calls are TRBV28 and TRBJ2-1; 8 bases map to TRBD2. The CDR3 loop spans 15 amino acids. Germline V gives CDR1 MDHEN, CDR2 SYDVKM. V trimming: 5 bases; J trimming: 5 bases; junction bases outside the gene matches: 8. The CDR3 coding sequence is TGTGCCAGCAGTCTCCGACGGGGGGGGAACAATGAGCAGTTCTTC. It encodes CASSLRRGGNNEQFF. Supplemented by reference TRBV28 and TRBJ2-1, the full variable domain reads DVKVTQSSRYLVKRTGEKVFLECVQDMDHENMFWYRQDPGLGLRLIYFSYDVKMKEKGDIPEGYSVSREKKERFSLILESASTNQTSMYLCASSLRRGGNNEQFFGPGTRLTVL.

This clonotype was picked up a small number of times. V gene TRBV4-2 combines with J gene TRBJ2-7; the match to TRBD2 covers 11 bases. The junction had 14 bases not matched to a gene; V was cut back by 0 bases and J by 7 bases. The CDR3 consists of 18 residues. CDR1 and CDR2 from the germline V gene are LGHNA and YNFKEQ. In nucleotides, the CDR3 is TGTGCCAGCAGCCAAGATCAATCCTTAGCGGGGGGGATGAGAGAGCAGTACTTC. Residues: CASSQDQSLAGGMREQYF.